The 27 T cell receptor beta chains in this list originate from one sample, sequenced in a study of blood T cell repertoires in COVID-19. Sequenced by immunoSEQ multiplex PCR; TCRdb stores in-frame clones only, minus some. This table has 60,000 to 75,000 clones, almost 90% appearing once. Sequencing was performed on peripheral blood. The receptor set was obtained from an elderly woman with active COVID-19.

In this sample, this clone turned up a few times. The chain uses TRBV7-6 and TRBJ2-5; D is unclear. This CDR3 comprises 15 residues. The V and J ends lost 1 base and 4 bases respectively, with 13 bases between them. The germline CDR1 and CDR2 sequences are SGHVS and FNYEAQ. The CDR3 reads CASSLEYSTRETQYF. Here the CDR3 DNA reads TGTGCCAGCAGCTTAGAGTACAGTACTCGAGAGACCCAGTACTTC.

The chain links TRBV5-1 to TRBJ2-7; 12 bases match TRBD1. CDR3 size: 15 residues. The germline gives CDR1 SGHRS, CDR2 YFSETQ. V shed 2 bases and J 5 bases; nucleotides not matched to a gene: 5. CDR3 DNA sequence: TGCGCCAGCAGCTTTACCGGGACAGGGGGCGACGAGCAGTACTTC. Encoded protein: CASSFTGTGGDEQYF.

The chain couples TRBV5-1 to TRBJ2-5; 7 bases fit TRBD1. J was trimmed by 1 base and V by 3 bases; bases with no gene match: 0. Looked up from germline, CDR1 is SGHRS and CDR2 is YFSETQ. The CDR3 contains 13 residues. The CDR3 region is CASSWDSQETQYF. For the CDR3, the DNA is TGCGCCAGCAGCTGGGACAGCCAAGAGACCCAGTACTTC. The full variable domain, its missing parts supplied by reference TRBV5-1 and TRBJ2-5, is KAGVTQTPRYLIKTRGQQVTLSCSPISGHRSVSWYQQTPGQGLQFLFEYFSETQRNKGNFPGRFSGRQFSNSRSEMNVSTLELGDSALYLCASSWDSQETQYFGPGTRLLVL.

The rearrangement joins TRBV5-1 to TRBJ2-3, with D perhaps TRBD2 (7 bases). V was pared by 4 bases and J by 3 bases, with 24 bases between. CDR1 is SGHRS, CDR2 YFSETQ, per germline. CDR3 length: 18 residues. DNA for the CDR3: TGCGCCAGCAGCCCAAGTACAGGGTGGGGGGGCGAGACAGATACGCAGTATTTT. Protein sequence: CASSPSTGWGGETDTQYF. Using reference TRBV5-1 and TRBJ2-3 for the parts outside the CDR3, the full variable domain is KAGVTQTPRYLIKTRGQQVTLSCSPISGHRSVSWYQQTPGQGLQFLFEYFSETQRNKGNFPGRFSGRQFSNSRSEMNVSTLELGDSALYLCASSPSTGWGGETDTQYFGPGTRLTVL.

The CDR3 DNA reads TGTGCCTGGAGTGGCGGGGGAGTGGCCTACGAGCAGTACTTC. Translating it yields CAWSGGGVAYEQYF. The chain combines TRBV30 with TRBJ2-7, with 7 bases identical to TRBD2. V dropped 1 base and J dropped 2; count of bases not matched to a gene: 5. This CDR3 spans 14 amino acids. Germline CDR1 GTSNPN, CDR2 SVGIG (reference sequence).

The CDR3 coding sequence is TGCGCCAGCAGCCAAGATTATTCGGCAGGGGAAGGGGGTTTCACAGATACGCAGTATTTT. Its translation is CASSQDYSAGEGGFTDTQYF. The chain joins TRBV4-3 to TRBJ2-3, with a possible D match to TRBD1 (6 bases). CDR3 length: 20 residues. V dropped 0 bases and J dropped 2 bases, with 24 bases sitting between them. Germline lookup yields CDR1 LGHNA and CDR2 YSLEER.

The chain employs TRBV7-2 and TRBJ1-2; 7 bases match TRBD1. The CDR3 loop spans 13 amino acids. Germline values: CDR1 SGHTA, CDR2 FQGNSA. The ends lost 4 bases at V and 5 bases at J; junction bases unmatched: 4. CDR3: CASSWDSTYGYTF. Here the CDR3 DNA reads TGTGCCAGCAGCTGGGACAGCACGTATGGCTACACCTTC.

This clone occurred once. The V and J genes are TRBV14 and TRBJ2-2, with 9 bases aligning to TRBD2. Looked up from germline, CDR1 is SGHDN and CDR2 is FVKESK. V shed 4 bases, J shed 6 bases, and the junction held 12 bases outside the gene matches. The CDR3 sequence is 17 residues long. The CDR3: CASSPPRERGAPGELFF. CDR3 coding DNA: TGTGCCAGCAGCCCCCCCAGGGAGCGGGGGGCACCCGGGGAGCTGTTTTTT.

CDR3 DNA: TGTGCCAGCAGCTTAGCGGGGTCGGGGAGGGAGCAGTACTTC. Translating it yields CASSLAGSGREQYF. The chain carries TRBV7-2 and TRBJ2-7; a weak D match, TRBD2 (6 bases). The CDR3 totals 14 residues. Germline assignment: CDR1 SGHTA and CDR2 FQGNSA. Trimming stripped 0 bases from V and 7 bases from J, with 13 bases between.

The J gene is TRBJ1-3, the V gene TRBV4-3, with D uncertain. V lost 4 bases and J lost 7, with 20 bases in between. The CDR3 runs 16 residues. CDR1 and CDR2 from the germline V gene are LGHNA and YSLEER. DNA of the CDR3: TGCGCCAGCAGCCCCCAACCAGGTGCCCTTCGGAACACCATATATTTT. It specifies CASSPQPGALRNTIYF.

The chain combines TRBV6-2 or TRBV6-3 with TRBJ1-2; D remains ambiguous. This CDR3 is 12 amino acids long. Germline values: CDR1 MNHEY, CDR2 SVGEGT. Between the trimmed V and J ends, which lost 6 bases and 5 bases, there was a span of 10 bases. The CDR3 protein is CASSPRVYGYTF. Here the CDR3 DNA reads TGTGCCAGCAGCCCGCGGGTATATGGCTACACCTTC.

CDR3 region: CASSSRQASSYNEQFF. The CDR3, as DNA: TGTGCCAGCTCAAGCCGACAGGCGAGCTCCTACAATGAGCAGTTCTTC. This sequence joins TRBV18 and TRBJ2-1; the D gene is possibly TRBD1 (6 bases). The CDR3 has 16 amino acids. Germline V gene lookup returns CDR1 KGHSH and CDR2 LQKENI. Between the trimmed V and J ends, which lost 5 bases and 0 bases, there was a span of 14 bases. The entire variable domain, with the rest obtained from reference TRBV18 and TRBJ2-1, is as follows: NAGVMQNPRHLVRRRGQEARLRCSPMKGHSHVYWYRQLPEEGLKFMVYLQKENIIDESGMPKERFSAEFPKEGPSILRIQQVVRGDSAAYFCASSSRQASSYNEQFFGPGTRLTVL.

This clone occurred once. The V call is TRBV7-8, the J call TRBJ2-7; 9 nucleotides line up with TRBD1. In germline, CDR1 is SGHVS, CDR2 FQNEAQ. This CDR3 is built from 16 residues. V dropped 5 bases and J dropped 5; count of bases not matched to a gene: 13. CDR3 protein: CASSPTGTGYGDEQYF. CDR3 nucleotide sequence: TGTGCCAGCAGCCCCACCGGGACAGGGTATGGCGACGAGCAGTACTTC.

The V and J genes are TRBV18 and TRBJ2-1; 7 bases are a match to TRBD2. The CDR3 is 20 residues long. CDR1 is KGHSH and CDR2 is LQKENI in the germline V gene. V shed 3 bases, J shed 2 bases, and the junction held 19 bases outside the gene matches. The CDR3 sequence: CASSPARSSGSPLPYNEQFF. CDR3 nucleotide sequence: TGTGCCAGCTCACCCGCCCGGAGTAGCGGGTCCCCCCTCCCCTACAATGAGCAGTTCTTC.

V and J are TRBV5-1 and TRBJ2-1, with D tentatively TRBD2 (7 bases). This CDR3 contains 14 residues. Trimming pared 7 bases from V and 9 bases from J, leaving 20 bases between. The V gene's germline CDR1 is SGHRS and CDR2 YFSETQ. In nucleotides, the CDR3 is TGCGCCAGCGAGGTCGGGGGGCCCGGGGGTGAGCAGTTCTTC. Protein: CASEVGGPGGEQFF.

The chain combines TRBV10-3 with TRBJ1-5; no clear D. The CDR3 covers 14 residues. Germline CDR1 reads ENHRY; CDR2 reads SYGVKD. V was shortened by 0 bases and J by 9 bases, with 12 bases between the two germline ends. This CDR3 reads CAISESIGSGPQHF. In DNA form, the CDR3 reads TGTGCCATCAGTGAGTCGATCGGGTCCGGGCCCCAGCATTTT.

This chain uses TRBV10-3 with TRBJ1-1, with 9 bases fitting TRBD1. From germline, CDR1 is ENHRY and CDR2 SYGVKD. The J segment lost 6 bases and the V segment lost 10 bases, leaving 9 bases of the junction unmatched. CDR3 length: 13 residues. CDR3 coding DNA: TGTGCCACCAAGACAGGGGGTTTTGCTGAAGCTTTCTTT. Translating gives CATKTGGFAEAFF.

V and J are TRBV9 and TRBJ2-1, with D uncertain. The CDR3 contains 12 residues. The V gene's germline CDR1 is SGDLS and CDR2 YYNGEE. Trimming removed 3 bases at V and 4 bases at J, with 5 bases between. CDR3 amino acids: CASSAQYNEQFF. The CDR3 region has the DNA TGTGCCAGCAGCGCCCAATACAATGAGCAGTTCTTC. Full variable domain (rest looked up from reference TRBV9 and TRBJ2-1): DSGVTQTPKHLITATGQRVTLRCSPRSGDLSVYWYQQSLDQGLQFLIQYYNGEERAKGNILERFSAQQFPDLHSELNLSSLELGDSALYFCASSAQYNEQFFGPGTRLTVL.

This chain uses TRBV30 with TRBJ1-6; D ambiguous. Germline V CDR1 and CDR2: GTSNPN, SVGIG (reference sequence). The CDR3 has 13 residues. V was shortened by 3 bases and J by 14 bases, with 17 bases between the two germline ends. The CDR3 DNA is TGTGCCTGGAGCCCTACGGCGGCCAGTACCCTCCACTTT. Translating gives CAWSPTAASTLHF.

V is TRBV13 and J is TRBJ2-1; TRBD2 matches 9 bases. V lost 11 bases to trimming and J lost 3 bases; unmatched junction nucleotides: 23. The CDR3 runs 19 residues. CDR1 and CDR2 (germline): PRHDT, FYEKMQ (reference sequence). The CDR3 is CARRPRGGGGAGGYNEQFF. As DNA, the CDR3 is TGTGCCCGCCGCCCCCGGGGGGGCGGGGGGGCCGGGGGCTACAATGAGCAGTTCTTC.

The V gene is TRBV19, the J gene TRBJ2-7, with D uncertain. The length of the CDR3 is 14 residues. V was shortened by 1 base and J by 2 bases, with 9 bases between the two germline ends. Germline lookup yields CDR1 LNHDA and CDR2 SQIVND (reference sequence). The CDR3 coding sequence is TGTGCCAGTAGTATAGGCAGGATGGCCTACGAGCAGTACTTC. It encodes CASSIGRMAYEQYF.

The rearrangement joins TRBV10-3 to TRBJ1-4; D remains ambiguous. The V gene's germline CDR1 is ENHRY and CDR2 SYGVKD. The CDR3 consists of 14 residues. V was cut by 8 bases and J by 4 bases, with 14 bases left in between. The CDR3 protein is CAIEQRRINEKLFF. The CDR3 nucleotides are TGTGCCATCGAGCAGCGGCGGATTAATGAAAAACTGTTTTTT.

This chain connects TRBV5-1 to TRBJ2-7; 12 bases fit TRBD2. The trim removed 0 bases at V and 3 bases at J, leaving 7 bases unmatched. The CDR3 runs to 17 residues. Germline assignment: CDR1 SGHRS and CDR2 YFSETQ. The CDR3 region is CASSLGPSGGAVYEQYF. In DNA, the CDR3 is TGCGCCAGCAGCTTGGGACCTAGCGGGGGGGCCGTCTACGAGCAGTACTTC.

The rearrangement links TRBV3-1 (or the pseudogene TRBV3-2) to TRBJ2-7, with D unresolved. Trimming stripped 3 bases from V and 6 bases from J, with 6 bases between. The CDR3 extends over 11 amino acids. Germline CDR1 reads LGHDT; CDR2 reads YNNKEL (reference sequence). CDR3 sequence: CASSHVGEQYF. The CDR3 coding sequence is TGTGCCAGCAGCCATGTCGGCGAGCAGTACTTC.

The chain links TRBV7-8 to TRBJ2-7; 11 bases are shared with TRBD2. This CDR3 region has 17 residues. V shed 5 bases and J 4 bases; nucleotides not matched to a gene: 13. Germline CDR1 and CDR2: SGHVS and FQNEAQ. CDR3 DNA sequence: TGTGCCAGCAGCCGAGTCGCGGCTAGCGGGGGGTATTACGAGCAGTACTTC. Translated, it gives CASSRVAASGGYYEQYF.

The rearrangement links TRBV7-6 to TRBJ2-2, with TRBD2 matching over 7 bases. The ends lost 5 bases at V and 6 bases at J; junction bases unmatched: 9. Germline-derived CDR1 and CDR2 are SGHVS and FNYEAQ. The CDR3 runs to 15 residues. CDR3 coding DNA: TGTGCCAGCAGCCCTTCGAGGGCGGGGGCCGGGGAGCTGTTTTTT. Amino acids: CASSPSRAGAGELFF.

The CDR3 nucleotides read TGCGCCAGCAGCTTGCAATCCATGAACACTGAAGCTTTCTTT. Encoded protein: CASSLQSMNTEAFF. The genes are TRBV5-1 and TRBJ1-1; no reliable D call. The V gene's germline CDR1 is SGHRS and CDR2 YFSETQ. The CDR3 spans 14 residues. The V and J ends lost 1 base and 0 bases respectively, with 7 bases between them.